Presented here are 21 T cell receptor beta chains from one specimen sequenced in a study of T cell repertoires in cytomegalovirus infection. TCRdb reanalysed the reads using MiXCR and keeps one entry per CDR3 protein. The repertoire holds about 180,000 distinct CDR3 sequences, with under 15% as singletons. The sample consisted of PBMCs. Receptors were obtained from a human donor in good health (CMV status not recorded). Some clones in this sample may be carry-over from other donors' samples.

This clonotype was seen many times. The chain carries TRBV7-2 and TRBJ1-3; D is perhaps TRBD1 (5 bases). The V and J ends lost 3 bases and 0 bases respectively, with 9 bases between them. Germline CDR1 is SGHTA and CDR2 is FQGNSA. The CDR3 totals 15 residues. CDR3: CASSLGGVSGNTIYF. In DNA form, the CDR3 reads TGTGCCAGCAGCTTGGGGGGGGTCTCTGGAAACACCATATATTTT.

This clonotype has more than one count but fewer than ten. V and J are TRBV5-1 and TRBJ2-3; tentative D call: TRBD1 (5 bases). Germline values: CDR1 SGHRS, CDR2 YFSETQ. Trimming left V 3 bases short and J 2 bases short, with 10 bases between. The CDR3 has 14 residues. CDR3 sequence reads: CASSSDILTDTQYF. In nucleotides, the CDR3 is TGCGCCAGCAGCTCGGACATCCTCACAGATACGCAGTATTTT.

The table lists this clonotype with many counts. V is TRBV7-6 and J is TRBJ2-2; D not certain. The germline V and J ends were trimmed by 0 bases and 3 bases, with 14 bases remaining between them. This CDR3 comprises 17 residues. Germline V gene lookup returns CDR1 SGHVS and CDR2 FNYEAQ. The CDR3 sequence: CASSLAPLLRDTGELFF. The CDR3 region has the DNA TGTGCCAGCAGCTTAGCGCCCCTACTTCGTGACACCGGGGAGCTGTTTTTT.

The V call is TRBV20-1, the J call TRBJ2-1; maybe TRBD2 (7 bases). Deletions cut 3 bases from V and 4 bases from J, with 13 bases between. CDR3 size: 14 residues. The V gene's germline CDR1 is DFQATT and CDR2 SNEGSKA (reference sequence). CDR3 nucleotide sequence: TGCAGTGCTAGTCGGGGGAGGGGGTACAATGAGCAGTTCTTC. As protein: CSASRGRGYNEQFF.

This clonotype was counted many times. The chain joins TRBV4-2 to TRBJ2-2, with D perhaps TRBD2 (5 bases). The CDR3 consists of 17 residues. Per germline, CDR1 LGHNA and CDR2 YNFKEQ. V lost 0 bases to trimming and J lost 1 base, with 12 bases between them. DNA for the CDR3: TGTGCCAGCAGCCAAGATATTCGAGGGTGGAACACCGGGGAGCTGTTTTTT. It encodes CASSQDIRGWNTGELFF.

This clonotype was recorded at least ten times. The V gene is TRBV25-1, the J gene TRBJ1-1; D is unresolved. Between the trimmed V and J ends, which lost 1 base and 5 bases, there was a span of 23 bases. Germline assignment: CDR1 MGHDK and CDR2 SYGVNS. This CDR3 region has 18 residues. The CDR3 coding sequence is TGTGCCAGCAGTGAATTTAACCCTATACCGGCGGCGGGAACTGAAGCTTTCTTT. It specifies CASSEFNPIPAAGTEAFF.

Note on this clonotype: This may arise from a read error, as a much more abundant clone is one base away. The chain links TRBV11-2 to TRBJ2-3; D possibly corresponds to TRBD2 (6 bases). The CDR3 totals 16 residues. The germline V gene has CDR1 SGHAT and CDR2 FQNNGV. This chain's CDR3 is CASSSRDSTSTDAQYF. The CDR3 coding sequence is TGTGCCAGCAGCTCTCGGGACTCCACTAGCACAGATGCGCAGTATTTT.

The rearrangement uses TRBV29-1 and TRBJ1-1, with D hard to call. The germline V gene has CDR1 SQVTM and CDR2 ANQGSEA. The CDR3 extends over 12 amino acids. V shed 6 bases and J shed 1 base, with 9 bases lying between them. CDR3 loop: CSVGPPNTEAFF. The CDR3 DNA reads TGCAGCGTCGGACCCCCGAACACTGAAGCTTTCTTT.

The V call is TRBV28, the J call TRBJ1-1; D possibly corresponds to TRBD1 (6 bases). V was clipped by 6 bases and J by 7 bases, with 12 bases between them. CDR1 and CDR2 from the germline V gene are MDHEN and SYDVKM. The CDR3 extends over 12 amino acids. CDR3 region: CASRKGQFEAFF. The CDR3 coding sequence is TGTGCCAGCAGAAAAGGACAGTTTGAAGCTTTCTTT.

The gene calls are TRBV5-5 and TRBJ2-7; 7 bases agree with TRBD1. This CDR3 contains 13 residues. Trimming took 3 bases from V and 3 from J; bases not matched to a gene: 3. Germline V gene data show CDR1 as SGHKS and CDR2 as YYEKEE (reference sequence). Here the CDR3 DNA reads TGTGCCAGCAGCTCCAGGACAGGCTACGAGCAGTACTTC. Translation gives CASSSRTGYEQYF.

This clonotype was found many times. The chain has TRBV7-2 and TRBJ2-1; D might be TRBD1 (6 bases). The CDR3 spans 17 residues. The V end was cut by 5 bases, the J end by 0 bases, with 17 bases between. The germline CDR1 and CDR2 sequences are SGHTA and FQGNSA. The CDR3 loop reads CASSPTGKPTSYNEQFF. The CDR3 DNA reads TGTGCCAGCAGCCCCACAGGGAAACCCACCTCCTACAATGAGCAGTTCTTC. The variable domain in full, with the rest retrieved from reference TRBV7-2 and TRBJ2-1, is GAGVSQSPSNKVTEKGKDVELRCDPISGHTALYWYRQSLGQGLEFLIYFQGNSAPDKSGLPSDRFSAERTGGSVSTLTIQRTQQEDSAVYLCASSPTGKPTSYNEQFFGPGTRLTVL.

This clonotype turned up a few times. The rearrangement uses TRBV28 and TRBJ1-1; possible D gene TRBD1, 5 bases. Between the trimmed V and J ends, which lost 4 bases and 9 bases, there was a span of 12 bases. Germline loops: CDR1 MDHEN, CDR2 SYDVKM. The CDR3 loop spans 12 amino acids. The CDR3 DNA is TGTGCCAGCAGTTATCAGGGCTCCAAAGCTTTCTTT. This sequence encodes CASSYQGSKAFF.

This clonotype has just a few counts. The V call is TRBV20-1, the J call TRBJ1-5; D not resolved. The CDR3 is 14 amino acids. The V gene's germline CDR1 is DFQATT and CDR2 SNEGSKA (reference sequence). The ends were cut back, 4 bases at V and 0 bases at J, with 10 bases in the middle. CDR3 sequence reads: CSAMDLYSNQPQHF. The CDR3 DNA is TGCAGTGCTATGGACCTATATAGCAATCAGCCCCAGCATTTT.

This clonotype was seen more than once but under ten times. The chain couples TRBV19 to TRBJ1-5, with 10 nucleotides matching TRBD1. Germline assignment: CDR1 LNHDA and CDR2 SQIVND (reference sequence). CDR3 length: 15 amino acids. Unmatched junction bases numbered 8, after V lost 5 bases and J lost 7 bases. CDR3 loop: CASSAGGQGIQPQHF. The CDR3 coding sequence is TGTGCCAGTAGTGCTGGGGGACAGGGGATACAGCCCCAGCATTTT.

The chain carries TRBV2 and TRBJ2-7; weak D call: TRBD1 (5 bases). CDR3 length: 13 residues. Germline CDR1 SNHLY, CDR2 FYNNEI. Trimming stripped 2 bases from V and 5 bases from J, with 10 bases between. The CDR3: CASSEQGLHEQYF. CDR3 nucleotide sequence: TGTGCCAGCAGTGAACAGGGTTTACACGAGCAGTACTTC.

This clonotype has a count of ten or more. The V gene is TRBV7-2, the J gene TRBJ2-2; 8 nucleotides agree with TRBD1. Germline-derived CDR1 and CDR2 are SGHTA and FQGNSA. There are 14 residues in the CDR3. The V gene end was trimmed by 9 bases and the J gene end by 5 bases; junction bases not matched to a gene: 8. The CDR3 region is CASSGTGRTGELFF. CDR3 DNA sequence: TGTGCCAGTTCCGGGACAGGAAGGACCGGGGAGCTGTTTTTT.

This clonotype was observed a handful of times. The V and J genes are TRBV25-1 and TRBJ1-1; D uncertain. In germline, CDR1 is MGHDK, CDR2 SYGVNS. The CDR3 covers 14 residues. Deletions cut 4 bases from V and 6 bases from J, with 15 bases between. CDR3 region: CASSGGELNAEAFF. As DNA, the CDR3 is TGTGCCAGCAGTGGGGGTGAGCTGAATGCTGAAGCTTTCTTT.

The V call is TRBV2, the J call TRBJ2-4; no reliable D call. From germline, CDR1 is SNHLY and CDR2 FYNNEI. V lost 0 bases and J lost 6, with 9 bases in between. The CDR3 is 14 amino acids. This chain's CDR3 is CASSEAGGGNIQYF. In nucleotides, the CDR3 is TGTGCCAGCAGTGAAGCAGGCGGCGGAAACATTCAGTACTTC.

This clonotype was observed at least ten times. The chain couples TRBV6-2 or TRBV6-3 to TRBJ1-1; D is undetermined. The CDR3 extends over 13 amino acids. Germline assignment: CDR1 MNHEY and CDR2 SVGEGT. The V end lost 4 bases, the J end lost 3 bases, and 9 bases lay between the germline ends. The CDR3 nucleotides read TGTGCCAGCAGTTTAAACCGGGACACTGAAGCTTTCTTT. Amino acid sequence: CASSLNRDTEAFF.

The V and J genes are TRBV12-3 or TRBV12-4 and TRBJ1-1; D gene ambiguous. This CDR3 region has 13 residues. V shed 5 bases and J shed 0 bases, with 7 bases lying between them. CDR3 sequence: CASSPPLNTEAFF. CDR3 sequence (DNA): TGTGCCAGCAGTCCCCCCCTGAACACTGAAGCTTTCTTT.

Turning to this clonotype: A single base separates this from a much larger clone, so it may be a read error. The chain is built from TRBV7-2 and TRBJ2-3, with 7 bases identical to TRBD2. Germline values: CDR1 SGHTA, CDR2 FQGNSA. The CDR3 is made up of 17 amino acids. This CDR3 is CASSWGRLAWNTDAQYF. CDR3 DNA: TGTGCCAGCAGCTGGGGTAGACTAGCATGGAACACAGATGCGCAGTATTTT.